This T cell receptor beta chain was observed in a study of PD-1 blockade in classical Hodgkin lymphoma. Study-wide context: Nivolumab dosed at 3 mg/kg went to patients intravenously every 2 weeks.

The time point is: cycle 4 day 1 (C4D1), after less than seven weeks of nivolumab. Each patient experienced a relapse that followed autologous stem cell transplantation, and brentuximab vedotin exposure varied. Magnetic depletion of non-target cells from thawed PBMCs yielded purified CD8+ T cells. Patients had relapsed/refractory classical Hodgkin lymphoma with complete response, partial response or progressive disease as best response. The study's findings and limits: Reported baseline diversity: healthy donors highest, relapsed/refractory patients lowest. It was among complete responders that baseline diversity resembled that of newly diagnosed patients.

With respect to this clone: The antigen remains unidentified.

The CDR3 runs 16 residues. V trimming: 4 bases; J trimming: 0 bases; junction bases outside the gene matches: 8. Germline V gene data show CDR1 as SGHRS and CDR2 as YFSETQ. Profiled with immunoSEQ multiplex PCR; TCRdb holds only in-frame clones, not every one. The table shows more than 13,000 clones, with around nine tenths occurring only once. The clonotype comes from a human donor with classical Hodgkin lymphoma. Sequences were derived from CD8+ T cells from blood, sampled before the fourth cycle of nivolumab. The J gene is TRBJ2-5, the V gene TRBV5-1; TRBD2 agrees at 8 bases. CDR3 in DNA: TGCGCCAGCAGCCCAGCGGGGGAGACCTACCAAGAGACCCAGTACTTC. Encoded protein: CASSPAGETYQETQYF.